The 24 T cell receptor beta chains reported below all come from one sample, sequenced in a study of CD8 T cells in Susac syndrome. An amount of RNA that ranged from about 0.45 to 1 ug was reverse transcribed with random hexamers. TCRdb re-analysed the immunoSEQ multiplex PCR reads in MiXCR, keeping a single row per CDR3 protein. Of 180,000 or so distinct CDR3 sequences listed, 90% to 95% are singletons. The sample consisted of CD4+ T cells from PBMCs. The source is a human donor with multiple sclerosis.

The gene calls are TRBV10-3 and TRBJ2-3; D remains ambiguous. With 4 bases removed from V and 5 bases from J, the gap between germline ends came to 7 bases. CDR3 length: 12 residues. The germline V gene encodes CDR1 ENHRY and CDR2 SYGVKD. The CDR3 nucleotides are TGTGCCATCAGTGTCCTAGGAGATACGCAGTATTTT. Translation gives CAISVLGDTQYF.

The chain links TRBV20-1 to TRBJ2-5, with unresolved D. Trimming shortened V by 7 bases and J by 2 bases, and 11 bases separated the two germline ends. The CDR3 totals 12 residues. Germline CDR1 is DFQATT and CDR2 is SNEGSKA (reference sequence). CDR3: CSGSGQQETQYF. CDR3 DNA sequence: TGCAGTGGAAGTGGGCAGCAAGAGACCCAGTACTTC.

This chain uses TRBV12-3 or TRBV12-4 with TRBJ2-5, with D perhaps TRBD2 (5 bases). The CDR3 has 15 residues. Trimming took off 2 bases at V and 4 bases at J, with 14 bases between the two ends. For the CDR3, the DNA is TGTGCCAGCAGTTTAAAATCTCGTGGGAGAGAGACCCAGTACTTC. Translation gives CASSLKSRGRETQYF.

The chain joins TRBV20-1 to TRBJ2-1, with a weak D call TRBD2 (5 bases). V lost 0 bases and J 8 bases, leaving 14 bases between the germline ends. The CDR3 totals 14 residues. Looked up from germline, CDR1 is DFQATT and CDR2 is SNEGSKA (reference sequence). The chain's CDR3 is CSARDPRESYEQFF. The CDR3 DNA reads TGCAGTGCTAGAGATCCGAGGGAGAGTTATGAGCAGTTCTTC.

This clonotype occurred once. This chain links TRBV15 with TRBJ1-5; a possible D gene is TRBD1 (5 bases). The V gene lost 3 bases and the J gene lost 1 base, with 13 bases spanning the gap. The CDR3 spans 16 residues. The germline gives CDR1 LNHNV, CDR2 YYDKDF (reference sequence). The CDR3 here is CATSSQGQLSNQPQHF. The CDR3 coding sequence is TGTGCCACCAGCAGTCAGGGCCAATTAAGCAATCAGCCCCAGCATTTT.

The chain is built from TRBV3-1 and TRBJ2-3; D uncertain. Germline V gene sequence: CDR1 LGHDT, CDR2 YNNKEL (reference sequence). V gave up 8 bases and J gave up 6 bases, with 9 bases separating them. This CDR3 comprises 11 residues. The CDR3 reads CASRVADTQYF. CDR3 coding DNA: TGTGCCAGCCGTGTCGCGGATACGCAGTATTTT.

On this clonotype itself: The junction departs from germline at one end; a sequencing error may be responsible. The CDR3, as DNA: TGTGCCCGGAGGGCCGGCGGGGAGACCCAGTACTTC. Translated: CARRAGGETQYF. The J gene is TRBJ2-5, the V gene TRBV30; D is perhaps TRBD2 (6 bases). Germline V gives CDR1 GTSNPN, CDR2 SVGIG (reference sequence). CDR3 length: 12 residues.

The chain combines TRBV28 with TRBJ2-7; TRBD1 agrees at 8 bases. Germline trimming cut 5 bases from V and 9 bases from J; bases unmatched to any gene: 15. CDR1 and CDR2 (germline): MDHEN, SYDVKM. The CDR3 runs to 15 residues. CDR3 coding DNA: TGTGCCAGCAGTAACGCCCAGGGGGCCCCAGGGGGGCAGTACTTC. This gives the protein CASSNAQGAPGGQYF.

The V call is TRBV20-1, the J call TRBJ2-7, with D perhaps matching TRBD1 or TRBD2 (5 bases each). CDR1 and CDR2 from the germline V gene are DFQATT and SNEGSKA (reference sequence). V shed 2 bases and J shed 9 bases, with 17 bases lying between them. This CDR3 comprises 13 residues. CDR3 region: CSARPGGLGGQYF. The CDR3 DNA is TGCAGTGCTAGACCCGGAGGCCTTGGGGGGCAGTACTTC.

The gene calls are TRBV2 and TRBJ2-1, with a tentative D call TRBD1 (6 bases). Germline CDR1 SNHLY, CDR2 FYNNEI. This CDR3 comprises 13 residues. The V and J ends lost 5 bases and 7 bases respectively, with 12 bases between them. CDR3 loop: CASSLEGQNEQFF. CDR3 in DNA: TGTGCCAGCAGTTTAGAGGGACAAAATGAGCAGTTCTTC.

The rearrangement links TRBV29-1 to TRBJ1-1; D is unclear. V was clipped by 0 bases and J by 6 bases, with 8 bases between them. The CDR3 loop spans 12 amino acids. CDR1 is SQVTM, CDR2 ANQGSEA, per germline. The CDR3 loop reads CSVEEGRAEAFF. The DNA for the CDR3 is TGCAGCGTTGAAGAGGGAAGGGCTGAAGCTTTCTTT.

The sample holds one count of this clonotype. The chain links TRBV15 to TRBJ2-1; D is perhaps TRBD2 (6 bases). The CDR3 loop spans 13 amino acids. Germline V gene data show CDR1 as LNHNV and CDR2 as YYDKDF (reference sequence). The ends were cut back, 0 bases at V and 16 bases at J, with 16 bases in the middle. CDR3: CATSRDPGTPIFF. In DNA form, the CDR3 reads TGTGCCACCAGCAGAGATCCCGGGACTCCTATATTCTTC.

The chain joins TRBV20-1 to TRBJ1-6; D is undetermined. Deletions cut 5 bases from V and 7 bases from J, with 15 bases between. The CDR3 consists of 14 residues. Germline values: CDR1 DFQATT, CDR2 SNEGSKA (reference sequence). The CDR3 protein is CSARAPERNSPLHF. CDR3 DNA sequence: TGCAGTGCTCGGGCCCCTGAGAGAAATTCACCCCTCCACTTT.

CDR3 protein: CSVERGAGETQYF. CDR3 bases: TGCAGCGTTGAGAGGGGGGCAGGAGAGACCCAGTACTTC. V gene TRBV29-1 combines with J gene TRBJ2-5; tentatively, D is TRBD1 or TRBD2 (6 bases each). This CDR3 has 13 residues. Trimming shortened V by 3 bases and J by 4 bases, and 12 bases separated the two germline ends. Germline V lookup: CDR1 SQVTM, CDR2 ANQGSEA.

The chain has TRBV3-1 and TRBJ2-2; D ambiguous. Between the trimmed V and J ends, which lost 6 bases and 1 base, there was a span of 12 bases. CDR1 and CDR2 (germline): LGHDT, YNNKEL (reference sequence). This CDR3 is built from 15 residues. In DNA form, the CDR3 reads TGTGCCAGCAGGGCCGGTGACTGGAACACCGGGGAGCTGTTTTTT. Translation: CASRAGDWNTGELFF.

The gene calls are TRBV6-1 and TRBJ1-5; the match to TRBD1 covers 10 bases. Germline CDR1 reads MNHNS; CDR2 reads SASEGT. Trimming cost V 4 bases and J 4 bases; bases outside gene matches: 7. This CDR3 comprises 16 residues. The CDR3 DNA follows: TGTGCCAGCAGTGGGGGGACAGGGGTGCGAAATCAGCCCCAGCATTTT. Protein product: CASSGGTGVRNQPQHF.

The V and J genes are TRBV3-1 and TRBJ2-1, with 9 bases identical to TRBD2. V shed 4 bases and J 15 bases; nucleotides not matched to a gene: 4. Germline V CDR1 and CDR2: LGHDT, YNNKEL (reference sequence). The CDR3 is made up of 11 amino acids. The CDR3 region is CASSRGGDRFF. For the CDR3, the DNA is TGTGCCAGCAGCCGCGGGGGGGATCGGTTCTTC.

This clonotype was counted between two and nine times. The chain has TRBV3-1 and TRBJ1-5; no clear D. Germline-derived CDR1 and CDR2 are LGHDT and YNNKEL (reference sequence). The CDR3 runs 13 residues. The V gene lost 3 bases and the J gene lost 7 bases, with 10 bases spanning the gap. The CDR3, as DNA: TGTGCCAGCAGCCAGACGGGGATCCAGCCCCAGCATTTT. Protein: CASSQTGIQPQHF.

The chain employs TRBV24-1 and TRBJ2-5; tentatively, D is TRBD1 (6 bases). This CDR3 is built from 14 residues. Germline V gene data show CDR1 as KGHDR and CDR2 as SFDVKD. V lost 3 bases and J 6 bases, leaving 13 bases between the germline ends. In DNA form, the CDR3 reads TGTGCCACCAGTGATACAGGGATCACAAAGACCCAGTACTTC. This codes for CATSDTGITKTQYF.

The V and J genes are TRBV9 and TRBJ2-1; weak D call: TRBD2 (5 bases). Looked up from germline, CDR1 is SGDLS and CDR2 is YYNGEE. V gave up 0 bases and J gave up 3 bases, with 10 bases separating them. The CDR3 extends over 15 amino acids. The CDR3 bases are TGTGCCAGCAGCGTAGGAGGGAGTGGCTACAATGAGCAGTTCTTC. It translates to CASSVGGSGYNEQFF.

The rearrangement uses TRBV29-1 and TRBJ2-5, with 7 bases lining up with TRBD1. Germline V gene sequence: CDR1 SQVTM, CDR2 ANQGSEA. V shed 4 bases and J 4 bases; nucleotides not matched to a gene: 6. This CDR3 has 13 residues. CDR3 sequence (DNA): TGCAGCGTTGCTCAGGGGGATCGAGAGACCCAGTACTTC. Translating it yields CSVAQGDRETQYF.

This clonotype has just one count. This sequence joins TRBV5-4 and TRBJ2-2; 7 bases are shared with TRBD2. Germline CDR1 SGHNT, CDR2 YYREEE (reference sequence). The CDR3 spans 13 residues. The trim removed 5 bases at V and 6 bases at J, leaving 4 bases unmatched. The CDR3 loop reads CASRPGLAGELFF. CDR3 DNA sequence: TGTGCCAGCAGGCCCGGACTAGCCGGGGAGCTGTTTTTT.

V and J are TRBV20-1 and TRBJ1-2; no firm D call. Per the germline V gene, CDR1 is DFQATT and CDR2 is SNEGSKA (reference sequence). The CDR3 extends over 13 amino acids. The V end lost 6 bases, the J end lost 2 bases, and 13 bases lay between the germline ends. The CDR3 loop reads CSAHTGRNYGYTF. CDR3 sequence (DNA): TGCAGTGCCCACACGGGGAGGAACTATGGCTACACCTTC.

The CDR3 DNA is TGTGCCAGCAGCTTAAGAGGGACAGCCTCTGGGGCCAACGTCCTGACTTTC. This codes for CASSLRGTASGANVLTF. The gene calls are TRBV5-6 and TRBJ2-6, with 7 bases that match TRBD1. The CDR3 is 17 residues long. The V gene end was trimmed by 2 bases and the J gene end by 0 bases; junction bases not matched to a gene: 5. Germline CDR1 SGHDT, CDR2 YYEEEE.